The TCR beta chain under discussion was sequenced for a study of shared clonotypes between healthy human individuals. About this clone: Its antigen is not known.

This CDR3 contains 12 residues. Per the germline V gene, CDR1 is LGHNA and CDR2 is YNFKEQ. Trimming removed 0 bases at V and 7 bases at J, with 4 bases between. General study findings and limits: Across several donors, naive CD4 shared 4.5% to 6%, naive CD8 approximately 3.5%, memory CD4 roughly 2.4%, memory CD8 about 0.4%.

Sequencing used immunoSEQ multiplex PCR; TCRdb keeps in-frame clones, though not all of them. This table holds 2 million to 2.5 million clones, about 90% found once. This sequence was found in a man between 18 and 35 years old in good health. Some clones in this sample may be carry-over from other donors' samples. Material for sequencing was naive CD4+ T cells from PBMCs. Subset given: CD45RA+ positively selected. The V gene is TRBV4-2, the J gene TRBJ2-1; D is uncertain. In nucleotides, the CDR3 is TGTGCCAGCAGCCAAGATCTGAATGAGCAGTTCTTC. This gives the protein CASSQDLNEQFF.